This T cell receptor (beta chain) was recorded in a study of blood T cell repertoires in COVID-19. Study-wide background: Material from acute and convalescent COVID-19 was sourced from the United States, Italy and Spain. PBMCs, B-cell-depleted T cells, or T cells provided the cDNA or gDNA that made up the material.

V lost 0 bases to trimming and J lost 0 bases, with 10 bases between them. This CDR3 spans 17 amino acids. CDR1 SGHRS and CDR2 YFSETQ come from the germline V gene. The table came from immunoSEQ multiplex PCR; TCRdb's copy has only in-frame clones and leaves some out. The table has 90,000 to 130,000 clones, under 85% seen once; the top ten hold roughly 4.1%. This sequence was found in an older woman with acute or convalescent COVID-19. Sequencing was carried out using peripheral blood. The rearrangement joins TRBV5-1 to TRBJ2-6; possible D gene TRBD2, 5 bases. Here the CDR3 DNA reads TGCGCCAGCAGCTTGGCGCCGGGGAACTCTGGGGCCAACGTCCTGACTTTC. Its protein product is CASSLAPGNSGANVLTF.